This T cell receptor beta chain was profiled in a study of OX40 agonist ivuxolimab in advanced cancers. Germline CDR1 and CDR2: MDHEN and SYDVKM. The CDR3 runs 13 residues. V shed 7 bases and J shed 4 bases, with 10 bases lying between them. The method was immunoSEQ multiplex PCR; TCRdb's version includes in-frame clones alone and lacks a portion of them. The table lists about 79,000 clones, more than 90% of them singletons. This clone was detected only once. Systemic immunosuppression or a history of autoimmune disease excluded patients. J is TRBJ2-2 and V is TRBV28; no reliable D call. This material consisted of CD4+ or CD8+ T cells sorted from blood, taken in a trial of the OX40 agonist ivuxolimab. The clonotype was recovered from an adult with an advanced solid tumor such as melanoma, head and neck, liver or kidney cancer. The CDR3 loop reads CASTLVFTGELFF. In DNA form, the CDR3 reads TGTGCCAGCACCCTTGTTTTCACCGGGGAGCTGTTTTTT.